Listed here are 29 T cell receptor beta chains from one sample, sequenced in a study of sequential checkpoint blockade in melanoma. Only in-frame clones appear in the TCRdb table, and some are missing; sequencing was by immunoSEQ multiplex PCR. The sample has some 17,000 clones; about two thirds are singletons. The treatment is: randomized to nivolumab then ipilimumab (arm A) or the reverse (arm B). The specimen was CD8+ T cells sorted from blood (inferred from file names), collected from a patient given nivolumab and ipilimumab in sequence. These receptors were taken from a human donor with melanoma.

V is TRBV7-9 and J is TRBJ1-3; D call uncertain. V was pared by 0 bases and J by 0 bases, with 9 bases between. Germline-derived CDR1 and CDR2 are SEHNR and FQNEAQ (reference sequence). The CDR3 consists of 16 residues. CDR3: CASSLAQSYSGNTIYF. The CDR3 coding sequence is TGTGCCAGCAGCTTAGCCCAGTCATACTCTGGAAACACCATATATTTT.

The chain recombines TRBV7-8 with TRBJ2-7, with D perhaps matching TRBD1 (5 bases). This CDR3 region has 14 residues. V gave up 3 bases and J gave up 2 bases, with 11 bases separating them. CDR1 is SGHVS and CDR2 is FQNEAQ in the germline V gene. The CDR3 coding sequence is TGTGCCAGCAGCTTGGGCAGGGCCACCTACGAGCAGTACTTC. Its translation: CASSLGRATYEQYF.

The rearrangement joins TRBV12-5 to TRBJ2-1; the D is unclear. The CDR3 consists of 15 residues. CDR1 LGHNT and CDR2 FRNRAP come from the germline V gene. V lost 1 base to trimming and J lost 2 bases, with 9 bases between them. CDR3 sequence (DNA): TGTGCTAGTGGTTTGGGTGGGCCTACCTACAATGAGCAGTTCTTC. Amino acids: CASGLGGPTYNEQFF.

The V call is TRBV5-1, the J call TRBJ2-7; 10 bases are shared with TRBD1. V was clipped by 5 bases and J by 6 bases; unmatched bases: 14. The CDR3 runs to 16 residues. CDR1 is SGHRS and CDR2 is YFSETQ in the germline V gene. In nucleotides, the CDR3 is TGCGCCAGCAGTCCATTCCCCGGGGACAGGGGAGGCGAGCAGTACTTC. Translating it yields CASSPFPGDRGGEQYF.

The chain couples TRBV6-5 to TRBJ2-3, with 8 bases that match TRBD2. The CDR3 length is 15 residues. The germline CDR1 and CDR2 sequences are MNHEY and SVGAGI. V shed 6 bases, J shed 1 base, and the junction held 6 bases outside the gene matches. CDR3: CASSPGGPGTDTQYF. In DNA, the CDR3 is TGTGCCAGCAGCCCGGGGGGGCCGGGCACAGATACGCAGTATTTT.

The CDR3 nucleotides are TGTGCCAGCAGTACCGGACAGGGGGGCAATGAGCAGTTCTTC. As protein: CASSTGQGGNEQFF. J is TRBJ2-1 and V is TRBV6-4; 10 bases line up with TRBD1. CDR1 is MRHNA, CDR2 SNTAGT, per germline. CDR3 length: 14 amino acids. With 5 bases clipped from V and 6 bases from J, the junction kept 4 bases outside the gene matches.

CDR3 bases: TGTGCCTGGGGGGACATCTCCTACGAGCAGTACTTC. Protein product: CAWGDISYEQYF. The gene calls are TRBV30 and TRBJ2-7, with a possible D match to TRBD1 (6 bases). V was pared by 5 bases and J by 0 bases, with 8 bases between. Germline V gene sequence: CDR1 GTSNPN, CDR2 SVGIG (reference sequence). CDR3 length: 12 residues.

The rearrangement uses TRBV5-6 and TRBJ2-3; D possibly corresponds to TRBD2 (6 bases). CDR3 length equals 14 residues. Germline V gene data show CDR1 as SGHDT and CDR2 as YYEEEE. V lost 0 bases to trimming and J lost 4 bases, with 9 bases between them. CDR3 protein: CASSLVGLADTQYF. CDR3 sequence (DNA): TGTGCCAGCAGCTTGGTGGGACTCGCAGATACGCAGTATTTT.

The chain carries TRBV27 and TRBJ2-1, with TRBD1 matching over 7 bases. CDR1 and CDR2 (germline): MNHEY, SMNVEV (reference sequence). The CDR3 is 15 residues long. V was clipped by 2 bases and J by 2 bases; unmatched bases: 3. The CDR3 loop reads CASSLGQGAYNEQFF. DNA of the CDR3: TGTGCCAGCAGTTTAGGCCAGGGGGCCTACAATGAGCAGTTCTTC.

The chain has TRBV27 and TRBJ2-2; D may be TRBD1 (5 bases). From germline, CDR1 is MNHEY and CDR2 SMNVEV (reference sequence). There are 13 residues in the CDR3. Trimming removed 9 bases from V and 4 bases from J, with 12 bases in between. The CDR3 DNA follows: TGTGCCAGTCAAGACAGTATCACCGGGGAGCTGTTTTTT. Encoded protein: CASQDSITGELFF.

CDR3 nucleotide sequence: TGTGCCAGCAGCTTGGAGGGGAATACGCAGTATTTT. Its translation is CASSLEGNTQYF. The chain carries TRBV7-2 and TRBJ2-3; perhaps TRBD2 as D (6 bases). This CDR3 is built from 12 residues. Germline lookup yields CDR1 SGHTA and CDR2 FQGNSA. V was cut by 3 bases and J by 7 bases, with 8 bases left in between.

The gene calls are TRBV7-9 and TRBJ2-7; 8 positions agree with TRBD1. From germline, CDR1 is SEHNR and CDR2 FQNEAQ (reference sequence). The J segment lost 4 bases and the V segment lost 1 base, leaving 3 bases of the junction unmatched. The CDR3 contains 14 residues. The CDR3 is CASSLVGQGYEQYF. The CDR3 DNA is TGTGCCAGCAGCTTAGTCGGACAGGGTTACGAGCAGTACTTC.

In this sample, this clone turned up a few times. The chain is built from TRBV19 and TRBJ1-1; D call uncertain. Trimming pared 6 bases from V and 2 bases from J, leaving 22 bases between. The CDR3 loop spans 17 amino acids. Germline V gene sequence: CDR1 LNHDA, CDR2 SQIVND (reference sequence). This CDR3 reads CASSLDGLSGFNTEAFF. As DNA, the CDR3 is TGTGCCAGTAGCCTGGACGGCCTTAGCGGGTTTAACACTGAAGCTTTCTTT. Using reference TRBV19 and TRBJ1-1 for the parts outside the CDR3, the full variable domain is DGGITQSPKYLFRKEGQNVTLSCEQNLNHDAMYWYRQDPGQGLRLIYYSQIVNDFQKGDIAEGYSVSREKKESFPLTVTSAQKNPTAFYLCASSLDGLSGFNTEAFFGQGTRLTVV.

The CDR3 region has the DNA TGTGCCAGTAGTCAGGACAGGGGTCTGTTCGGTGAAGCTTTCTTT. Protein: CASSQDRGLFGEAFF. This sequence joins TRBV19 and TRBJ1-1; 9 bases line up with TRBD1. J gave up 7 bases and V 5 bases, and 11 bases lay outside the gene matches. This CDR3 region has 15 residues. CDR1 and CDR2 (germline): LNHDA, SQIVND (reference sequence).

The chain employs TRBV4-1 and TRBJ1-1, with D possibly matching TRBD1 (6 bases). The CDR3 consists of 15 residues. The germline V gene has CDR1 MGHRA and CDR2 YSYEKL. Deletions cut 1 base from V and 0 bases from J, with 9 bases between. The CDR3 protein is CASSQGTDMNTEAFF. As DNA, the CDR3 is TGCGCCAGCAGCCAAGGGACAGATATGAACACTGAAGCTTTCTTT.

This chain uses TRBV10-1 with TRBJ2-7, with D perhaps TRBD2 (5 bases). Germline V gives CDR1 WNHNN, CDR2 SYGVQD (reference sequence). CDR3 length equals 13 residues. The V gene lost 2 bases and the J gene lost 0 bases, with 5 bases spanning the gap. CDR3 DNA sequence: TGCGCCAGCAGTGAGGGGAGCTCCTACGAGCAGTACTTC. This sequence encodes CASSEGSSYEQYF.

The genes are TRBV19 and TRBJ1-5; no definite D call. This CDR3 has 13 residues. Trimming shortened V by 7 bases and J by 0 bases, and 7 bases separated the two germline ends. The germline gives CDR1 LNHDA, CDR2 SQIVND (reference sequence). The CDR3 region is CASNTDSNQPQHF. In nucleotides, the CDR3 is TGTGCCAGTAACACAGATAGCAATCAGCCCCAGCATTTT.

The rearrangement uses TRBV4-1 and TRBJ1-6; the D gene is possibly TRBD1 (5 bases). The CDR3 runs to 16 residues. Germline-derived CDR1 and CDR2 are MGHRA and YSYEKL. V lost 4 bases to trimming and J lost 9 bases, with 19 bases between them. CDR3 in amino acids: CASSRRGGEAGSPLHF. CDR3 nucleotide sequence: TGCGCCAGCAGCCGGCGCGGGGGGGAAGCAGGTTCACCCCTCCACTTT.

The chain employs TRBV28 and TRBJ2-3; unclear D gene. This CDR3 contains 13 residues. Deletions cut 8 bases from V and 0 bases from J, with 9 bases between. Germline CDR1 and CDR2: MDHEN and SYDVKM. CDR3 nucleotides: TGTGCCAGCTGCGAGAGTAGCACAGATACGCAGTATTTT. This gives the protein CASCESSTDTQYF.

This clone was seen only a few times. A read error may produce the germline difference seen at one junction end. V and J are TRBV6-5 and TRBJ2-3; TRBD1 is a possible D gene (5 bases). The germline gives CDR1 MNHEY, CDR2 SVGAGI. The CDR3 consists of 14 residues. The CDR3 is CASSDSDSPGTQYF. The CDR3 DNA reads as TGTGCCAGCAGTGACTCCGACAGCCCGGGTACGCAGTATTTT.

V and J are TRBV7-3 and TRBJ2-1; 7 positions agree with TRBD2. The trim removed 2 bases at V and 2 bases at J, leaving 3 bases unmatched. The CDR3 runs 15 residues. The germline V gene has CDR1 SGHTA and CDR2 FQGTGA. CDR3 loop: CASSLEGGPYNEQFF. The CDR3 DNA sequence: TGTGCCAGCAGCTTAGAGGGAGGGCCCTACAATGAGCAGTTCTTC.

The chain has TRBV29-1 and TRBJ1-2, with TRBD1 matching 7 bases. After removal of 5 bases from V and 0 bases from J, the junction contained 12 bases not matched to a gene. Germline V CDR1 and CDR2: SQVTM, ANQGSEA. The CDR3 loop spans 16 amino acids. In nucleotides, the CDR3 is TGCAGCGTTCGGGGGGGACAGATCGAATCTAACTATGGCTACACCTTC. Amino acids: CSVRGGQIESNYGYTF.

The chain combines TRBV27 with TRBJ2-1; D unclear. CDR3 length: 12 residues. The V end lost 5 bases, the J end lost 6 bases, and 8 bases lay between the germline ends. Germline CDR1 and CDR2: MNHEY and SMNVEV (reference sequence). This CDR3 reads CASSPPSNEQFF. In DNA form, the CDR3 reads TGTGCCAGCAGTCCCCCCTCCAATGAGCAGTTCTTC.

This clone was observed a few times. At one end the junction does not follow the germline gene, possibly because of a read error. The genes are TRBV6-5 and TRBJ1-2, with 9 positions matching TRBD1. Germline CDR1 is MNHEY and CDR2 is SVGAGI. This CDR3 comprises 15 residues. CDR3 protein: CASSTRTGEASGCTF. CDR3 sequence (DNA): TGTGCCAGCAGTACAAGGACAGGGGAGGCAAGTGGCTGCACCTTC.

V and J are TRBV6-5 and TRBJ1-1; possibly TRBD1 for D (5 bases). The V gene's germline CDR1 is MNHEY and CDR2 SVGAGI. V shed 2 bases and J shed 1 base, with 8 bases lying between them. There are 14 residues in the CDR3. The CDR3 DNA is TGTGCCAGCAGTTACGGGGCAGCGAACACTGAAGCTTTCTTT. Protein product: CASSYGAANTEAFF.

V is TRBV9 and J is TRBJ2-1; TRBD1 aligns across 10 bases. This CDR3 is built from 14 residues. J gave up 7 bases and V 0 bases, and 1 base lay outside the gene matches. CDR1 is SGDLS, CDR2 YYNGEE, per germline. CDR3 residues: CASSVEGQGNEQFF. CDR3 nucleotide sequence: TGTGCCAGCAGCGTAGAGGGACAGGGGAATGAGCAGTTCTTC.

CDR3: CASSSPNYGYTF. The DNA for the CDR3 is TGTGCCAGCAGCTCCCCAAATTATGGCTACACCTTC. The chain uses TRBV5-6 and TRBJ1-2; no clear D. This CDR3 spans 12 amino acids. V shed 3 bases and J shed 5 bases, with 8 bases lying between them. Germline loops: CDR1 SGHDT, CDR2 YYEEEE.

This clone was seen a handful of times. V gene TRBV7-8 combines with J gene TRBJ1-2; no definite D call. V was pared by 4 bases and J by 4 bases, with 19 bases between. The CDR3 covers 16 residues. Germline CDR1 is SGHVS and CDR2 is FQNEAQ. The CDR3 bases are TGTGCCAGCAGCTCAACGGGAAACGAAGGGATCTATGGCTACACCTTC. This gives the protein CASSSTGNEGIYGYTF.

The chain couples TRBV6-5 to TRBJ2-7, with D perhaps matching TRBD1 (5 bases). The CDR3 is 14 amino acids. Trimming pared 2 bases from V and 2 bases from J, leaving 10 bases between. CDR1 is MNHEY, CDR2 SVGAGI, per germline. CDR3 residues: CASSYGRGTYEQYF. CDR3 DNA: TGTGCCAGCAGTTACGGTAGGGGAACCTACGAGCAGTACTTC.